A selection of T cell receptor beta chains follows, all from one sample in a study of T-cell reconstitution after alpha-beta-depleted transplantation in children. TCRdb ran MiXCR on the PCR reads and lists one entry per CDR3 protein. The table includes some 400,000 distinct CDR3 sequences, 20% detected once. Material: PBMCs from the stem cell graft donor, obtained from the stem cell graft. The receptor set was obtained from a human donor who donated a stem cell graft to a child with acute myeloid leukemia. The CDR3 runs from the conserved cysteine through the conserved F or W. A D gene is named only where the DNA matches it firmly. Where a row states a size, it is once, few, many or the class of an expanded clone; other rows omit it.

j_call	d_call	v_call	clone_size	cdr3_aa	cdr3_nt
TRBJ2-2	.	TRBV5-1	many	CASSLVGTGELFF	TGCGCCAGCAGCTTGGTGGGAACCGGGGAGCTGTTTTTT
TRBJ2-5	.	TRBV29-1	few	CSVPQGLTYQETQYF	TGCAGCGTTCCTCAGGGCCTGACGTACCAAGAGACCCAGTACTTC
TRBJ2-7	TRBD1	TRBV4-1	.	CASSQGQGAVIEQYF	TGCGCCAGCAGCCAAGGACAGGGGGCGGTCATCGAGCAGTACTTC
TRBJ2-1	TRBD1	TRBV29-1	many	CSVEGQGTYNEQFF	TGCAGCGTGGAAGGACAGGGTACCTACAATGAGCAGTTCTTC
TRBJ1-1	.	TRBV3-1	.	CASSQEVSYRGRDTEAFF	TGTGCCAGCAGCCAAGAAGTGTCTTATAGGGGTCGGGACACTGAAGCTTTCTTT
TRBJ2-7	.	TRBV18	.	CASSQTGGQSPYEQYF	TGTGCCAGCTCACAGACCGGGGGACAGTCGCCCTACGAGCAGTACTTC
TRBJ2-1	.	TRBV5-8	.	CASSHKWGSYNEQFF	TGTGCCAGCAGCCATAAATGGGGTTCCTACAATGAGCAGTTCTTC
TRBJ2-5	.	TRBV3-1	few	CASSQERKEIGETQYF	TGTGCCAGCAGCCAAGAGCGAAAAGAGATAGGAGAGACCCAGTACTTC
TRBJ2-1	.	TRBV4-1	.	CASSQARDPPYNEQFF	TGCGCCAGCAGCCAAGCCCGCGACCCGCCCTACAATGAGCAGTTCTTC
TRBJ1-4	.	TRBV5-1	once	CASSLSAGTNEKLFF	TGCGCCAGCAGTTTGTCGGCAGGGACGAATGAAAAACTGTTTTTT
TRBJ1-5	TRBD1	TRBV27	.	CASSYRGSNQPQHF	TGTGCCAGCAGTTACAGGGGGAGCAATCAGCCCCAGCATTTT
TRBJ2-7	TRBD1	TRBV13	.	CASSSQGQTYEQYF	TGTGCCAGCAGCTCTCAGGGACAGACCTACGAGCAGTACTTC
TRBJ2-3	.	TRBV10-1	.	CASSDPGTTDTQYF	TGCGCCAGCAGTGACCCAGGGACCACAGATACGCAGTATTTT
TRBJ1-1	.	TRBV23-1	.	CASTCIGPEGCTEAFF	TGCGCCAGCACCTGTATCGGACCTGAAGGTTGCACTGAAGCTTTCTTT
TRBJ2-1	.	TRBV5-1	few	CASSLAGGGFNEQFF	TGCGCCAGCAGCTTGGCCGGAGGGGGGTTCAATGAGCAGTTCTTC
TRBJ1-1	.	TRBV7-9	.	CASSLAVEFMNTEAFF	TGTGCCAGCAGCTTAGCCGTGGAGTTCATGAACACTGAAGCTTTCTTT
TRBJ2-7	TRBD1	TRBV4-2	.	CASSQVDRGLSYEQYF	TGTGCCAGCAGCCAAGTCGACAGGGGGCTCTCCTACGAGCAGTACTTC
TRBJ2-7	TRBD1	TRBV9	few	CASSVAGTGYEQYF	TGTGCCAGCAGCGTAGCAGGGACAGGCTACGAGCAGTACTTC
TRBJ2-3	.	TRBV4-2	.	CASSQERVTSADTQYF	TGTGCCAGCAGCCAAGAACGGGTTACCAGTGCAGATACGCAGTATTTT
TRBJ2-5	.	TRBV7-2	.	CASSLGGPGAQGTQYF	TGTGCCAGCAGCTTAGGGGGGCCGGGGGCGCAGGGGACCCAGTACTTC
TRBJ2-1	TRBD2	TRBV4-1	few	CASSQVSGAGGPNEQFF	TGCGCCAGCAGCCAAGTGTCAGGAGCGGGAGGGCCCAATGAGCAGTTCTTC
TRBJ2-3	.	TRBV20-1	.	CSARGPNPGGTDTQYF	TGCAGTGCTAGAGGCCCCAACCCCGGGGGCACAGATACGCAGTATTTT
TRBJ2-5	TRBD2	TRBV10-1	many	CASSDGVAGVSQYF	TGCGCCAGCAGTGATGGAGTAGCGGGAGTGTCCCAGTACTTC
TRBJ2-3	.	TRBV5-1	.	CASGSAGASDTQYF	TGCGCCAGCGGCTCAGCGGGTGCCTCTGATACGCAGTATTTT
TRBJ1-5	.	TRBV20-1	once	CSGYQGGRQPQHF	TGCAGCGGTTACCAGGGCGGCCGGCAGCCCCAGCATTTT
TRBJ1-1	.	TRBV29-1	many	CSVADGYTEAFF	TGCAGCGTGGCGGACGGGTACACTGAAGCTTTCTTT
TRBJ2-7	.	TRBV25-1	.	CASSGRQHYEQYF	TGTGCCAGCAGTGGGAGACAGCACTACGAGCAGTACTTC
TRBJ2-1	TRBD2	TRBV20-1	many	CSARDPSQRGNYNEQFF	TGCAGTGCTAGAGATCCGTCCCAGCGGGGGAATTACAATGAGCAGTTCTTC
TRBJ1-4	.	TRBV28	.	CASTGREEKLFF	TGTGCCAGCACAGGGAGAGAGGAAAAACTGTTTTTT